A single sample gave rise to the 11 T cell receptor beta chains below, sequenced in a study of glioma-infiltrating T cells after dendritic cell vaccination. Clones were read by immunoSEQ multiplex PCR, and TCRdb kept only the in-frame ones, dropping some. The sample contains about 24,000 clones, around 92% of which appear only once. Time point specified: after dendritic cell vaccination, including at tumor progression/relapse. Material: blood, obtained after dendritic cell vaccination. These receptors all stem from a human donor with glioblastoma.

This chain joins TRBV7-2 and TRBJ2-7; D might be TRBD1 (5 bases). The CDR3 consists of 13 residues. Germline V gene sequence: CDR1 SGHTA, CDR2 FQGNSA. Trimming stripped 1 base from V and 3 bases from J, with 7 bases between. CDR3 sequence: CASSLGRVYEQYF. CDR3 in DNA: TGTGCCAGCAGCTTAGGCAGGGTCTACGAGCAGTACTTC.

The V and J genes are TRBV28 and TRBJ2-7, with 7 bases that match TRBD1. CDR1 is MDHEN, CDR2 SYDVKM, per germline. This CDR3 spans 13 amino acids. After removal of 6 bases from V and 7 bases from J, the junction contained 9 bases not matched to a gene. CDR3 nucleotide sequence: TGTGCCAGCAGCTTGGGACAGCCTTCAGAGCAGTACTTC. Translation: CASSLGQPSEQYF. Variable domain in full (rest from reference TRBV28 and TRBJ2-7): DVKVTQSSRYLVKRTGEKVFLECVQDMDHENMFWYRQDPGLGLRLIYFSYDVKMKEKGDIPEGYSVSREKKERFSLILESASTNQTSMYLCASSLGQPSEQYFGPGTRLTVT.

The rearrangement joins TRBV5-1 to TRBJ1-1; the match to TRBD1 covers 10 bases. The CDR3 is 14 residues long. The germline CDR1 and CDR2 sequences are SGHRS and YFSETQ. The trim removed 4 bases at V and 5 bases at J, leaving 5 bases unmatched. The CDR3 protein is CASSSRTGGTEAFF. In nucleotides, the CDR3 is TGCGCCAGCAGCAGCCGGACAGGGGGAACTGAAGCTTTCTTT.

The chain carries TRBV29-1 and TRBJ1-4; D is uncertain. The CDR3 extends over 14 amino acids. V was trimmed by 4 bases and J by 3 bases, leaving 12 bases between them. The germline V gene has CDR1 SQVTM and CDR2 ANQGSEA. The CDR3 DNA sequence: TGCAGCGTTGGCCGGGGTGTTGCTAATGAAAAACTGTTTTTT. This encodes CSVGRGVANEKLFF. Full variable domain (rest looked up from reference TRBV29-1 and TRBJ1-4): SAVISQKPSRDICQRGTSLTIQCQVDSQVTMMFWYRQQPGQSLTLIATANQGSEATYESGFVIDKFPISRPNLTFSTLTVSNMSPEDSSIYLCSVGRGVANEKLFFGSGTQLSVL.

On this clone itself: The sample has other DNA sequences that encode this CDR3 too. The rearrangement joins TRBV6-1 to TRBJ2-7; 10 bases fit TRBD2. The CDR3 sequence is 14 residues long. Unmatched junction bases numbered 9, after V lost 11 bases and J lost 2 bases. Germline CDR1 reads MNHNS; CDR2 reads SASEGT. CDR3 in DNA: TGTGCCGGAAATAGCGGGGGGAACCCCTACGAGCAGTACTTC. Protein: CAGNSGGNPYEQYF.

V and J are TRBV6-5 and TRBJ1-3; D remains ambiguous. Germline CDR1 is MNHEY and CDR2 is SVGAGI. This CDR3 comprises 15 residues. Trimming pared 5 bases from V and 0 bases from J, leaving 11 bases between. CDR3 region: CASSPSAGSGNTIYF. The CDR3 nucleotides are TGTGCCAGCAGTCCCTCCGCGGGCTCTGGAAACACCATATATTTT.

The V gene is TRBV5-1, the J gene TRBJ2-7, with D unresolved. Trimming pared 4 bases from V and 2 bases from J, leaving 10 bases between. CDR1 is SGHRS, CDR2 YFSETQ, per germline. The CDR3 spans 13 residues. The CDR3 is CASSPFSPYEQYF. CDR3 DNA sequence: TGCGCCAGCAGCCCCTTTTCCCCCTACGAGCAGTACTTC.

J is TRBJ1-1 and V is TRBV6-1; tentative D call: TRBD1 (6 bases). The CDR3 contains 15 residues. The V gene lost 6 bases and the J gene lost 3 bases, with 17 bases spanning the gap. Germline CDR1 is MNHNS and CDR2 is SASEGT. The CDR3: CASSPTGKLDTEAFF. The CDR3 nucleotides are TGTGCCAGCAGCCCGACAGGCAAATTGGACACTGAAGCTTTCTTT.

The chain links TRBV5-1 to TRBJ1-6; TRBD1 matches at 7 bases. Germline V CDR1 and CDR2: SGHRS, YFSETQ. This CDR3 is 14 amino acids long. Trimming removed 4 bases from V and 10 bases from J; junction bases left unmatched: 8. In DNA form, the CDR3 reads TGCGCCAGCAGCGTTGACAGGGTCGGATCACCCCTCCACTTT. Translated: CASSVDRVGSPLHF.

This clone was counted a single time. The J gene is TRBJ2-3, the V gene TRBV7-2, with TRBD1 matching over 12 bases. V trimming: 3 bases; J trimming: 4 bases; junction bases outside the gene matches: 8. Germline values: CDR1 SGHTA, CDR2 FQGNSA. The CDR3 length is 17 residues. The CDR3 spells CASSFTGTGGLADTQYF. CDR3 sequence (DNA): TGTGCCAGCAGCTTTACCGGGACAGGGGGCTTAGCAGATACGCAGTATTTT. Drawing the rest from reference TRBV7-2 and TRBJ2-3, the complete variable domain is GAGVSQSPSNKVTEKGKDVELRCDPISGHTALYWYRQSLGQGLEFLIYFQGNSAPDKSGLPSDRFSAERTGGSVSTLTIQRTQQEDSAVYLCASSFTGTGGLADTQYFGPGTRLTVL.

The V gene is TRBV7-9, the J gene TRBJ1-2; D is perhaps TRBD1 (6 bases). The germline V gene encodes CDR1 SEHNR and CDR2 FQNEAQ (reference sequence). This CDR3 region has 14 residues. V lost 5 bases and J lost 2, with 12 bases in between. CDR3 loop: CASSPGQRNYGYTF. CDR3 DNA: TGTGCCAGCAGCCCGGGACAAAGAAACTATGGCTACACCTTC. Drawing the rest from reference TRBV7-9 and TRBJ1-2, the complete variable domain is DTGVSQNPRHKITKRGQNVTFRCDPISEHNRLYWYRQTLGQGPEFLTYFQNEAQLEKSRLLSDRFSAERPKGSFSTLEIQRTEQGDSAMYLCASSPGQRNYGYTFGSGTRLTVV.